This TCR beta chain was observed in a study of T cell responses to AZD1222 COVID-19 vaccine. The protocol was immunoSEQ multiplex PCR, while the TCRdb copy is restricted to in-frame clones and leaves out a portion. The sample shows about 70,000 clones, 85% of them seen only once. Germline loops: CDR1 MNHEY, CDR2 SVGEGT. Trimming took 6 bases from V and 7 from J; bases not matched to a gene: 9. CDR3 length: 15 residues. The chain joins TRBV6-2 or TRBV6-3 to TRBJ1-5; TRBD1 aligns across 10 bases. This TCR derives from an adult in good health. The specimen was peripheral blood, collected on day 0 of AZD1222 vaccination. Here the CDR3 reads CASSIPGQGYQPQHF. The CDR3 DNA is TGTGCCAGCAGCATCCCGGGACAGGGGTACCAGCCCCAGCATTTT.